Given below is one TCR delta chain in context. Its antigen is unidentified. The CDR3 contains 15 residues. CDR1 TSWWSYY and CDR2 QGS come from the germline V gene. V was pared by 2 bases and J by 5 bases, with 7 bases of the junction left unmatched. This specimen belongs to a study of Vδ1+ human thymocytes. Findings and caveats of the study: Around 20% of thymic delta-chain sequences were Vdelta2, with few Vdelta3, unlike blood Vdelta1+ controls. TRD repertoires were essentially private, unlike widely shared TRG clonotypes. Highly polyclonal TRG and TRD repertoires with Gaussian CDR3 length distributions appeared in thymus.

Extracted RNA was reverse transcribed into cDNA. CDR3 amplicons came from multiplex PCR with pooled V-gene forward and constant-region reverse primers. TCRdb ran CATT on the multiplex PCR reads. The top ten clones hold about 0.26% of a sample with about 75,000 delta-chain clones, approximately 37% of them seen once. Alphabeta T cells were depleted, then CD3+ Vdelta1+ Vdelta2- thymocytes were FACS-sorted. Sorted Vdelta1+ thymocytes were about 96% to 99.6% pure. The specimen sequenced was Vdelta1+ gamma-delta thymocytes from the thymus. Noted subset: FACS-sorted CD3+ TCRalphabeta- TCRVdelta1+ TCRVdelta2- thymocytes. This sequence originates from a boy less than two years old who had congenital heart surgery. The genes are TRDV1 and TRDJ1; 8 bases fit TRDD3. The DNA for the CDR3 is TGTGCTCTTGGGGAATCCCGGGGGATAGTAGATAAACTCATCTTT. This gives the protein CALGESRGIVDKLIF.